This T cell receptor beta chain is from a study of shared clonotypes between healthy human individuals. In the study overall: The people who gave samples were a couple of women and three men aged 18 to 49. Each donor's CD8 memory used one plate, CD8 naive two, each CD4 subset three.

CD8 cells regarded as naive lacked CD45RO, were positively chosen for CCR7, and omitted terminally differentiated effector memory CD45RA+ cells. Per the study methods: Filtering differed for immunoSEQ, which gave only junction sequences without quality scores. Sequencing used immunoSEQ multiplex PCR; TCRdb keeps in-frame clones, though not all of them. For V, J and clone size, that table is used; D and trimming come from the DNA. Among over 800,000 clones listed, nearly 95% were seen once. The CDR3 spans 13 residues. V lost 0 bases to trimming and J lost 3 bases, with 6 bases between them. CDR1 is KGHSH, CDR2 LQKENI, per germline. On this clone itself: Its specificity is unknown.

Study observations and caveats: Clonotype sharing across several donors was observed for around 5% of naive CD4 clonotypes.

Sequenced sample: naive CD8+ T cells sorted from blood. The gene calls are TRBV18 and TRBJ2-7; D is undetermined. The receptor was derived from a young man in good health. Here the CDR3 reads CASSPPDGYEQYF. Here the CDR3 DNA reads TGTGCCAGCTCACCACCCGACGGCTACGAGCAGTACTTC.